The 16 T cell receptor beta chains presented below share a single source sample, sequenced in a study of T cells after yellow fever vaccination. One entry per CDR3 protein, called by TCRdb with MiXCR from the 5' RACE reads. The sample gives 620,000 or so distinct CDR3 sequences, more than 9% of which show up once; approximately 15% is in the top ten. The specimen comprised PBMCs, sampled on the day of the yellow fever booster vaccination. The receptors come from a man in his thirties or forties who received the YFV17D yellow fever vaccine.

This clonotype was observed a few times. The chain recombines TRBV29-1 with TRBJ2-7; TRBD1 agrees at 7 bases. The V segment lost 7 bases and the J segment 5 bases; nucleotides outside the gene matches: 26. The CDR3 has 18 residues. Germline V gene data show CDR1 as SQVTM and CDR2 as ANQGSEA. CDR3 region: CSALRPGQFSFIRDEQYF. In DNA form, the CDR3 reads TGCAGCGCCCTTAGGCCGGGACAGTTCAGTTTTATTCGGGACGAGCAGTACTTC.

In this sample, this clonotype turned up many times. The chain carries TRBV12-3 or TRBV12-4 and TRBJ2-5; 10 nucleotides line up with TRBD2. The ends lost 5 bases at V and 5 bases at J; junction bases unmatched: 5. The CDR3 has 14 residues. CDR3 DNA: TGTGCCAGCAGTGCATCTAGCGGGAGTGAGACCCAGTACTTC. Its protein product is CASSASSGSETQYF.

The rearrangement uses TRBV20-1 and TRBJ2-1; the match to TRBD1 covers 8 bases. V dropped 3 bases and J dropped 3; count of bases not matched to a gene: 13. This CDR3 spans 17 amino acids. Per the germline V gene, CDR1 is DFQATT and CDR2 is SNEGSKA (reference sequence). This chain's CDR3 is CSASLPRFTGGYNEQFF. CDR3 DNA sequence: TGCAGTGCTAGCCTCCCGCGTTTTACAGGGGGCTACAATGAGCAGTTCTTC.

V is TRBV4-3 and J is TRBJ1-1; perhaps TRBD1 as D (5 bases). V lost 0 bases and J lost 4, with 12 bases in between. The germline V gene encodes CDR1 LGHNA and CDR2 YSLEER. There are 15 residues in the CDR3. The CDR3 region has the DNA TGCGCCAGCAGCCAAGATGTCAGGGACGTCACTGAAGCTTTCTTT. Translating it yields CASSQDVRDVTEAFF.

CDR3 residues: CASTAVTEAFF. The CDR3 nucleotides are TGTGCCAGCACCGCGGTTACTGAAGCTTTCTTT. This chain connects TRBV6-2 or TRBV6-3 to TRBJ1-1; unclear D gene. CDR3 length: 11 amino acids. CDR1 is MNHEY and CDR2 is SVGEGT in the germline V gene. The germline V and J ends were trimmed by 7 bases and 5 bases, with 8 bases remaining between them.

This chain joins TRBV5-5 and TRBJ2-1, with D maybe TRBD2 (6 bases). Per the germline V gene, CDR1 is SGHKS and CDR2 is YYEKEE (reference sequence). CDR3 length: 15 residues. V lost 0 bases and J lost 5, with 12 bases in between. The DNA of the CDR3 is TGTGCCAGCAGCTTGGGGGGGGTAGCGGACAATGAGCAGTTCTTC. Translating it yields CASSLGGVADNEQFF. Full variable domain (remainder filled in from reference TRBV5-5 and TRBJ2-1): DAGVTQSPTHLIKTRGQQVTLRCSPISGHKSVSWYQQVLGQGPQFIFQYYEKEERGRGNFPDRFSARQFPNYSSELNVNALLLGDSALYLCASSLGGVADNEQFFGPGTRLTVL.

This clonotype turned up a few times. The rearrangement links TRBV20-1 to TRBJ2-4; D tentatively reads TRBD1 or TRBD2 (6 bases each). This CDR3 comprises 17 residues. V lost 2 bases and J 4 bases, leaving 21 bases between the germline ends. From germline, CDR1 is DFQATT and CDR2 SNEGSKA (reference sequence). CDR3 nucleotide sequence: TGCAGTGCTAGAAACCCCGTCGGGGGCTCATCTAAAAACATTCAGTACTTC. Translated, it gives CSARNPVGGSSKNIQYF.

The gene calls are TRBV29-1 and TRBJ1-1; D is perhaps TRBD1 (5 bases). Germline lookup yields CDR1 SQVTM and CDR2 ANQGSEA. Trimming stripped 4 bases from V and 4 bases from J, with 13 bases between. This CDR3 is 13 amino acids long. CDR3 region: CSVARGPVTEAFF. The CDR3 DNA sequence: TGCAGCGTTGCGAGGGGCCCGGTCACTGAAGCTTTCTTT. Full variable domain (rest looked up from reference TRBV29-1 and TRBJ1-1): SAVISQKPSRDICQRGTSLTIQCQVDSQVTMMFWYRQQPGQSLTLIATANQGSEATYESGFVIDKFPISRPNLTFSTLTVSNMSPEDSSIYLCSVARGPVTEAFFGQGTRLTVV.

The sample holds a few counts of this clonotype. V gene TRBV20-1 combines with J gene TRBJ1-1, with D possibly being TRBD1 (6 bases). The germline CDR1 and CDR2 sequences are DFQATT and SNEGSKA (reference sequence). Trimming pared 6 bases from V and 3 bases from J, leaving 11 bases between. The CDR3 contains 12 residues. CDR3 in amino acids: CSAKTGDTEAFF. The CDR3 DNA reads TGCAGTGCGAAGACAGGAGACACTGAAGCTTTCTTT.

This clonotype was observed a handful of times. CDR3 in amino acids: CSVARGNEQFF. In DNA, the CDR3 is TGCAGCGTTGCACGGGGCAATGAGCAGTTCTTC. This chain connects TRBV29-1 to TRBJ2-1; possible D gene TRBD2, 5 bases. The V gene's germline CDR1 is SQVTM and CDR2 ANQGSEA. The CDR3 length is 11 residues. V was cut by 4 bases and J by 6 bases, with 7 bases left in between.

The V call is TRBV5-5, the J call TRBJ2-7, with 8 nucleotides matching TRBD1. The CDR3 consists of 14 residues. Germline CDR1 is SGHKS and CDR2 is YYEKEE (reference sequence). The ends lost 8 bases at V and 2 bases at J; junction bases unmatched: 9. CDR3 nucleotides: TGTGCCAGTCACAGGGGACAGGCAACCTACGAGCAGTACTTC. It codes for CASHRGQATYEQYF.

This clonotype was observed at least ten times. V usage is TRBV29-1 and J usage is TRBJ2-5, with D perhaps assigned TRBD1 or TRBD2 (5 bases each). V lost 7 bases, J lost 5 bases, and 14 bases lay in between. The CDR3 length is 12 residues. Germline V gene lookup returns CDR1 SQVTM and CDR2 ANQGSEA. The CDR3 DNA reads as TGCAGCGCCGATACAGGCGGGGAGACCCAGTACTTC. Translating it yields CSADTGGETQYF.

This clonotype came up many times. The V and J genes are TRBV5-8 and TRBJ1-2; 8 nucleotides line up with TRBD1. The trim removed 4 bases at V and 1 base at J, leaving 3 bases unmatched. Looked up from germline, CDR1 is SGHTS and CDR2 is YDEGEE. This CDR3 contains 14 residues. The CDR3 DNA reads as TGTGCCAGCAGCGGGGGACAGGTTAACTATGGCTACACCTTC. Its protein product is CASSGGQVNYGYTF.

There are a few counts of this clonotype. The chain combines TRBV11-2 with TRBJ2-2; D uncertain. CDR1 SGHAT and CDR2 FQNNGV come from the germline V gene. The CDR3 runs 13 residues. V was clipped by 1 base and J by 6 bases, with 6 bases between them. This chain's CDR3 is CASSLARAGELFF. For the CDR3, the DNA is TGTGCCAGCAGCTTAGCGCGAGCCGGGGAGCTGTTTTTT.

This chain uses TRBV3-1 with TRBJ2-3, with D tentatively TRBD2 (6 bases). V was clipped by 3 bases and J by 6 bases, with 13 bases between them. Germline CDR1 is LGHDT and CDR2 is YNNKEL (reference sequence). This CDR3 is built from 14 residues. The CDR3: CASSHAGLEDTQYF. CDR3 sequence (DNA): TGTGCCAGCAGCCATGCGGGGCTCGAGGATACGCAGTATTTT.

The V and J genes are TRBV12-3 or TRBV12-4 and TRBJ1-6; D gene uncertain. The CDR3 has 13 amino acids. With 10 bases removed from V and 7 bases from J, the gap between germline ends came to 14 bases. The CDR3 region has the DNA TGTGCCACCAGAGGGCAGGAAAATTCACCCCTCCACTTT. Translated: CATRGQENSPLHF.